Listed below are T cell receptor beta chains from one sample, sequenced in a study of PD-L1 blockade in urothelial cancer. Data came from immunoSEQ multiplex PCR; TCRdb stores just in-frame clones and leaves some out. The table records 65,000 to 90,000 clones, over 80% of them present only once. Material: PBMCs, obtained around atezolizumab (anti-PD-L1) treatment. All receptors come from a woman between 65 and 79 years old with urothelial cancer. The CDR3 runs from the conserved cysteine through the conserved F or W. The order of the fields is clone size, J gene, D gene, V gene, CDR3 length, CDR3 protein, CDR3 DNA. The D gene is left open where the match is weak. Clone size is stated in some rows and not others, as once, few, many or a class when expanded.

size: .
J: TRBJ2-1
D: TRBD2
V: TRBV27
length: 15
CDR3: CASSFGLAGYNEQFF
DNA: TGTGCCAGCAGTTTTGGGCTAGCGGGGTACAATGAGCAGTTCTTC

size: .
J: TRBJ2-3
D: TRBD2
V: TRBV14
length: 17
CDR3: CASSPPGLAADRFPQYF
DNA: TGTGCCAGCAGCCCCCCGGGGCTAGCGGCCGATAGGTTTCCGCAGTATTTT

size: few
J: TRBJ1-1
D: .
V: TRBV5-1
length: 13
CDR3: CASSRQGNTEAFF
DNA: TGCGCCAGCAGCCGCCAGGGGAACACTGAAGCTTTCTTT

size: .
J: TRBJ2-7
D: TRBD1
V: TRBV2
length: 13
CDR3: CASSVGQGYEQYF
DNA: TGTGCCAGCAGTGTGGGACAGGGCTACGAGCAGTACTTC

size: .
J: TRBJ1-3
D: .
V: TRBV2
length: 15
CDR3: CASSEGRISGNTIYF
DNA: TGTGCCAGCAGTGAAGGCAGGATCTCTGGAAACACCATATATTTT

size: .
J: TRBJ1-1
D: .
V: TRBV11-3
length: 13
CDR3: CASSLGRNTEAFF
DNA: TGCGCCAGCAGCTTGGGCAGAAACACTGAAGCTTTCTTT

size: .
J: TRBJ2-1
D: TRBD1
V: TRBV2
length: 14
CDR3: CASRAGQGRDEQFF
DNA: TGTGCCAGCAGAGCGGGACAGGGGCGGGATGAGCAGTTCTTC

size: .
J: TRBJ2-7
D: .
V: TRBV7-8
length: 13
CDR3: CASSRSPFGDLGF
DNA: TGTGCCAGCAGTCGTTCCCCCTTTGGGGACTTGGGCTTC

size: .
J: TRBJ2-6
D: .
V: TRBV11-3
length: 17
CDR3: CASSLGPGSSGANVLTF
DNA: TGTGCCAGCAGCTTAGGGCCGGGTAGCTCTGGGGCCAACGTCCTGACTTTC

size: few
J: TRBJ2-1
D: TRBD2
V: TRBV5-1
length: 15
CDR3: CASSLDLAGGNEQFF
DNA: TGCGCCAGCAGCTTGGATCTAGCGGGGGGCAATGAGCAGTTCTTC

size: once
J: TRBJ1-1
D: TRBD1
V: TRBV9
length: 17
CDR3: CASSINRDRGPSTEAFF
DNA: TGTGCCAGCAGCATTAACCGGGACAGGGGGCCGAGCACTGAAGCTTTCTTT

size: .
J: TRBJ2-7
D: .
V: TRBV7-9
length: 12
CDR3: CASSLVSYEQYF
DNA: TGTGCCAGCAGCTTAGTCAGCTACGAGCAGTACTTC

size: .
J: TRBJ1-5
D: TRBD1
V: TRBV6-1
length: 15
CDR3: CASSGGQGASQPQHF
DNA: TGTGCCAGCAGTGGGGGACAGGGGGCAAGTCAGCCCCAGCATTTT

size: .
J: TRBJ2-1
D: .
V: TRBV28
length: 16
CDR3: CASSLTRQPGYNEQFF
DNA: TGTGCCAGCAGCCTCACCAGACAACCCGGCTACAATGAGCAGTTCTTC

size: .
J: TRBJ2-7
D: .
V: TRBV15
length: 15
CDR3: CATSQDSTWGGEQYF
DNA: TGTGCCACCAGCCAGGACTCGACCTGGGGTGGAGAGCAGTACTTC